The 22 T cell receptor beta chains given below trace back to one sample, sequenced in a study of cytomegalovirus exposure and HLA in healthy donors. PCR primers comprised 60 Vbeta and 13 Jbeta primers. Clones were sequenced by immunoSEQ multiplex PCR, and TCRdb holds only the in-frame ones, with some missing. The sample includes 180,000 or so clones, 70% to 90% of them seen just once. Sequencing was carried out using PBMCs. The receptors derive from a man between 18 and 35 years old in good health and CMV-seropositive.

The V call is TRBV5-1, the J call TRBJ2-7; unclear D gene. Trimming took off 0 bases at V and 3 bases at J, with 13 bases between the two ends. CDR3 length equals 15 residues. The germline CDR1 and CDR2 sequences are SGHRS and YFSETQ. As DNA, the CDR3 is TGCGCCAGCAGCTTGGTGGATACAGCCTACTACGAGCAGTACTTC. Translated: CASSLVDTAYYEQYF. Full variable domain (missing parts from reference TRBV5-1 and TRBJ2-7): KAGVTQTPRYLIKTRGQQVTLSCSPISGHRSVSWYQQTPGQGLQFLFEYFSETQRNKGNFPGRFSGRQFSNSRSEMNVSTLELGDSALYLCASSLVDTAYYEQYFGPGTRLTVT.

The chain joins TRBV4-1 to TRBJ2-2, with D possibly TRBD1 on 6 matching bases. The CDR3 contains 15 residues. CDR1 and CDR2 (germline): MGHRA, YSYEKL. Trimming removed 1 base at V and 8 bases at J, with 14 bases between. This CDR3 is CASSQAGQTRGELFF. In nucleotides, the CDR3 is TGCGCCAGCAGCCAAGCTGGACAGACGAGAGGGGAGCTGTTTTTT.

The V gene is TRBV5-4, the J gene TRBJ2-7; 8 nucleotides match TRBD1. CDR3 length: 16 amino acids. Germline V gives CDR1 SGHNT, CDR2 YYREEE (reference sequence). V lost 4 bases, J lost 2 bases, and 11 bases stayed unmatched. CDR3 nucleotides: TGTGCCAGCAGCCTGACAGGGGAGTACCCAGCCTACGAGCAGTACTTC. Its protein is CASSLTGEYPAYEQYF.

The CDR3 bases are TGCGCCAGCAGCTTGGCTCCAGGGGGTGGCAATGAGCAGTTCTTC. Its translation is CASSLAPGGGNEQFF. The V gene is TRBV5-1, the J gene TRBJ2-1; 7 bases map to TRBD1. This CDR3 has 15 amino acids. Germline V CDR1 and CDR2: SGHRS, YFSETQ. The V segment lost 0 bases and the J segment 6 bases; nucleotides outside the gene matches: 6.

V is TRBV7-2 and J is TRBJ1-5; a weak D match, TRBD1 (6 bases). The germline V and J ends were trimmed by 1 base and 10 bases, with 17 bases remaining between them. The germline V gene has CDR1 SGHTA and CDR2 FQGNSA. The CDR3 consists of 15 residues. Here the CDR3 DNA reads TGTGCCAGCAGCTTAGAGCAGGGGAACCCTTCTCCCCAGCATTTT. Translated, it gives CASSLEQGNPSPQHF.

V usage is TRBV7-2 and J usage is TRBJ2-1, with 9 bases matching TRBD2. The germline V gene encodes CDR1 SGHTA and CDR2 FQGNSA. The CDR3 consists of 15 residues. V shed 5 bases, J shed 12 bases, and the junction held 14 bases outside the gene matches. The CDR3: CASSRTRLAVRPQFF. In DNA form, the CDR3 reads TGTGCCAGCAGCCGTACCCGACTAGCGGTCCGCCCGCAGTTCTTC.

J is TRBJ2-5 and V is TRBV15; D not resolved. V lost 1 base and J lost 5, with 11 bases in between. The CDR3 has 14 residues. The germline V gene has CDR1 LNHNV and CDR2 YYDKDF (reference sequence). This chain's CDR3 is CATSRVPPGETQYF. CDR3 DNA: TGTGCCACCAGCAGAGTCCCCCCAGGTGAGACCCAGTACTTC.

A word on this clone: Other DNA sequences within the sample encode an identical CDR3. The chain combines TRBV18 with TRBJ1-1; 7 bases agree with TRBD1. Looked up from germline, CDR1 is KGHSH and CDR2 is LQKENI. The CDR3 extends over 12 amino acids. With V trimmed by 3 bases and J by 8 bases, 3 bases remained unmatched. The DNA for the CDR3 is TGTGCCAGCTCACCTAGGACAGGCGAAGCTTTCTTT. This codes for CASSPRTGEAFF.

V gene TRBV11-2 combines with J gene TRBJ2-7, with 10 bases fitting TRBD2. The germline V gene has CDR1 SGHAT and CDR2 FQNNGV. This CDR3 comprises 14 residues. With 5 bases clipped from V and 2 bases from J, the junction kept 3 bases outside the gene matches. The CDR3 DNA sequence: TGTGCCAGCAGCCCTCTAGCGGGGGCCTACGAGCAGTACTTC. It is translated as CASSPLAGAYEQYF.

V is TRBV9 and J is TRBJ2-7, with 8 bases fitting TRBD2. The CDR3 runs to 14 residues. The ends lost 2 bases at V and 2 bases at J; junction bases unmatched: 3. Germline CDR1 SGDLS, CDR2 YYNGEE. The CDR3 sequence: CASSVGTSPYEQYF. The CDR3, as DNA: TGTGCCAGCAGCGTCGGGACTAGTCCCTACGAGCAGTACTTC. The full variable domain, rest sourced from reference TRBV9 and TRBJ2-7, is DSGVTQTPKHLITATGQRVTLRCSPRSGDLSVYWYQQSLDQGLQFLIQYYNGEERAKGNILERFSAQQFPDLHSELNLSSLELGDSALYFCASSVGTSPYEQYFGPGTRLTVT.

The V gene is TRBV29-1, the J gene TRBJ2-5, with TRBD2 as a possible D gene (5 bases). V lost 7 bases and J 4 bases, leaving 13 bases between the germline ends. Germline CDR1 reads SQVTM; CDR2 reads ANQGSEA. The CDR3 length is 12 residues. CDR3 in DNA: TGCAGCGATCGACGGGGAGTAGAGACCCAGTACTTC. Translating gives CSDRRGVETQYF.

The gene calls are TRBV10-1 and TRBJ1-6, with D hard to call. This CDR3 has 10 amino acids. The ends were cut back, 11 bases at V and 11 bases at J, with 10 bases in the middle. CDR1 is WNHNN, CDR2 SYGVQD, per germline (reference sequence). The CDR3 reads CAGGCPPLHF. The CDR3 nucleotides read TGCGCCGGCGGGTGTCCACCCCTCCACTTT.

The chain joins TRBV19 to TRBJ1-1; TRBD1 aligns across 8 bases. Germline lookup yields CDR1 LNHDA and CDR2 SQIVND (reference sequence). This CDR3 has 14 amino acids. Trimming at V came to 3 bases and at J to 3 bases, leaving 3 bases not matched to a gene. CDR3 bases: TGTGCCAGTAGTATCCAGGGGGCAGACACTGAAGCTTTCTTT. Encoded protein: CASSIQGADTEAFF.

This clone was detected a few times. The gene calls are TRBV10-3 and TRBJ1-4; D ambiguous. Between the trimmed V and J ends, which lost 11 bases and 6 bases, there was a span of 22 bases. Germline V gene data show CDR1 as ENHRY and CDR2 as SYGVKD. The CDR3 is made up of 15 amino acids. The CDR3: CASLPGESDDEKLFF. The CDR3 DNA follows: TGTGCCTCCCTCCCCGGCGAAAGCGATGATGAAAAACTGTTTTTT.

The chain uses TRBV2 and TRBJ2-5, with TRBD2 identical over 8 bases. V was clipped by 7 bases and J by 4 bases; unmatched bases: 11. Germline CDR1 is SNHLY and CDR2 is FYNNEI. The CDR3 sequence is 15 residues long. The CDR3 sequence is CASNQGLLAGETQYF. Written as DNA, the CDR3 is TGTGCCAGCAATCAAGGGCTCCTAGCGGGAGAGACCCAGTACTTC.

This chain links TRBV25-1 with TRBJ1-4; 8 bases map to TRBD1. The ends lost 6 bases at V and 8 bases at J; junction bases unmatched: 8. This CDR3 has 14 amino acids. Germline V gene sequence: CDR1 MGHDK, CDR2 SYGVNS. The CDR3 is CASRKTGGEEKLFF. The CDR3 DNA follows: TGTGCCAGCAGGAAAACAGGGGGGGAGGAAAAACTGTTTTTT.

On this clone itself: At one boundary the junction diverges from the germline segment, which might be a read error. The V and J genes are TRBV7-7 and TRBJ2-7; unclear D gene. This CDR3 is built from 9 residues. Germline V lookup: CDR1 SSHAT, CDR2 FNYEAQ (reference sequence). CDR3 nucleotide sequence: TGTGCCAGCAGCTTACGGAGCTGTTTC. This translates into CASSLRSCF. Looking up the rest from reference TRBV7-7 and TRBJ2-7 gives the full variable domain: GAGVSQSPRYKVTKRGQDVTLRCDPISSHATLYWYQQALGQGPEFLTYFNYEAQPDKSGLPSDRFSAERPEGSISTLTIQRTEQRDSAMYRCASSLRSCFGPGTRLTVT.

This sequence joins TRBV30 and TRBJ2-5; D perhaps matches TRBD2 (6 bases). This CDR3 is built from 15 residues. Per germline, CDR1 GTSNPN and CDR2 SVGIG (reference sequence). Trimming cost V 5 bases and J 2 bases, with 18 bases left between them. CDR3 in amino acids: CAWDVGTVLQETQYF. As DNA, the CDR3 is TGTGCCTGGGATGTTGGGACTGTGCTACAAGAGACCCAGTACTTC. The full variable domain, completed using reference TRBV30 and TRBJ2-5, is SQTIHQWPATLVQPVGSPLSLECTVEGTSNPNLYWYRQAAGRGLQLLFYSVGIGQISSEVPQNLSASRPQDRQFILSSKKLLLSDSGFYLCAWDVGTVLQETQYFGPGTRLLVL.

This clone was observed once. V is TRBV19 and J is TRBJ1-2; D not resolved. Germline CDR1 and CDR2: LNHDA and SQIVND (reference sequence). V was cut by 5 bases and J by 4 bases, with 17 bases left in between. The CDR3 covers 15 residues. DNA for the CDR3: TGTGCCAGTAGTTCCGTGACCGGGTCAAGCTATGGCTACACCTTC. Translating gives CASSSVTGSSYGYTF.

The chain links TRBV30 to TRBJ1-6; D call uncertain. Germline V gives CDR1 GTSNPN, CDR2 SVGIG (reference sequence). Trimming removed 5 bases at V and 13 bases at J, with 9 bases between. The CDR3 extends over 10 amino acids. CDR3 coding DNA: TGTGCCTGGGATGGTGGCCCCCTCCACTTT. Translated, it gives CAWDGGPLHF. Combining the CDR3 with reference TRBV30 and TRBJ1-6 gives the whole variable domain SQTIHQWPATLVQPVGSPLSLECTVEGTSNPNLYWYRQAAGRGLQLLFYSVGIGQISSEVPQNLSASRPQDRQFILSSKKLLLSDSGFYLCAWDGGPLHFGNGTRLTVT.

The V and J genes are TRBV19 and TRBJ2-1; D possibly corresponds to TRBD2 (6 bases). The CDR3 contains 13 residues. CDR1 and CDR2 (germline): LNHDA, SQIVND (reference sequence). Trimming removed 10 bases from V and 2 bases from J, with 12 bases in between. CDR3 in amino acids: CATESGAYNEQFF. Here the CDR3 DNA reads TGTGCCACCGAGTCGGGGGCCTACAATGAGCAGTTCTTC.

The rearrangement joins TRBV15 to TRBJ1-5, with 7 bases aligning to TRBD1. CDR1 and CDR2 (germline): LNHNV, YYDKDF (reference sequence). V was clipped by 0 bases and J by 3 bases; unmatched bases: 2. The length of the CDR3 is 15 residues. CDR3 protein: CATSREQGPNQPQHF. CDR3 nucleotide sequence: TGTGCCACCAGCAGAGAACAGGGGCCCAATCAGCCCCAGCATTTT.